Listed here are 19 T cell receptor beta chains from one sample, sequenced in a study of blood T cell repertoires in COVID-19 (dated by TCRdb to the early 2020s). Library construction relied on the immunoSEQ multiplex PCR assay. Imported from immuneACCESS, the table was reduced by TCRdb to in-frame sequences with V and J called. These copies leave out some clones; in studies compared against another copy, an unresolved V gene accounts for under half, and the cause of the remainder is not known. This sample gives some 320,000 clones in total; approximately 88% of them show up just once. The top ten clonotypes cover 5.5% to 7% of the sample. The source material was peripheral blood. The source of these receptors is a woman younger than 45 who had recovered from COVID-19.

The chain couples TRBV14 to TRBJ1-2; TRBD1 matches at 7 bases. V lost 4 bases, J lost 3 bases, and 5 bases stayed unmatched. The germline V gene encodes CDR1 SGHDN and CDR2 FVKESK. The CDR3 is 14 amino acids. In DNA, the CDR3 is TGTGCCAGCAGCCGAACCAGGGGGGACTATGGCTACACCTTC. Translation: CASSRTRGDYGYTF.

The chain uses TRBV6-2 or TRBV6-3 and TRBJ1-1, with a possible D match to TRBD1 (6 bases). Germline assignment: CDR1 MNHEY and CDR2 SVGEGT. CDR3 length: 15 amino acids. Deletions cut 4 bases from V and 5 bases from J, with 17 bases between. CDR3 in DNA: TGTGCCAGCAGTTCGACCTCCGGGACAAGAACTGAAGCTTTCTTT. Residues: CASSSTSGTRTEAFF.

The chain employs TRBV5-1 and TRBJ1-6; 9 bases are shared with TRBD1. The junction had 11 bases not matched to a gene; V was cut back by 3 bases and J by 10 bases. CDR1 and CDR2 (germline): SGHRS, YFSETQ. The CDR3 has 16 amino acids. CDR3 bases: TGCGCCAGCAGCTGGAACCCGGGACAGGGCCACTCACCCCTCCACTTT. Protein sequence: CASSWNPGQGHSPLHF.

V and J are TRBV2 and TRBJ2-3; TRBD1 matches 8 bases. The length of the CDR3 is 14 residues. V gave up 4 bases and J gave up 5 bases; unmatched junction bases: 5. The germline gives CDR1 SNHLY, CDR2 FYNNEI. CDR3 sequence: CASSATGDGDTQYF. As DNA, the CDR3 is TGTGCCAGCAGTGCGACAGGGGATGGAGATACGCAGTATTTT.

A word on this clone: Other DNA sequences of this sample code for an identical CDR3. The V gene is TRBV6-5, the J gene TRBJ2-6, with D hard to call. CDR1 is MNHEY, CDR2 SVGAGI, per germline. Trimming removed 0 bases at V and 0 bases at J, with 3 bases between. The CDR3 contains 15 residues. CDR3 in amino acids: CASSYSYSGANVLTF. The CDR3 nucleotides read TGTGCCAGCAGTTACTCGTACTCTGGGGCCAACGTCCTGACTTTC.

The J gene is TRBJ1-3, the V gene TRBV19; 7 nucleotides line up with TRBD1. Trimming cost V 3 bases and J 2 bases; bases outside gene matches: 7. The CDR3 spans 16 residues. Per germline, CDR1 LNHDA and CDR2 SQIVND (reference sequence). This CDR3 is CASSISTTGTGNTIYF. As DNA, the CDR3 is TGTGCCAGTAGTATCTCGACGACAGGGACTGGAAACACCATATATTTT.

DNA for the CDR3: TGTGCCAGCACCCCCGATAGCCGTACCTACGAGCAGTACTTC. Its translation is CASTPDSRTYEQYF. The gene calls are TRBV6-5 and TRBJ2-7; no clear D gene. The V gene lost 7 bases and the J gene lost 2 bases, with 15 bases spanning the gap. This CDR3 region has 14 residues. Germline CDR1 MNHEY, CDR2 SVGAGI.

J is TRBJ2-7 and V is TRBV19; maybe TRBD1 (6 bases). Between the trimmed V and J ends, which lost 4 bases and 5 bases, there was a span of 6 bases. The CDR3 is 11 amino acids. Germline V gene sequence: CDR1 LNHDA, CDR2 SQIVND (reference sequence). The CDR3 coding sequence is TGTGCCAGTAGTACAGGGGACGAGCAGTACTTC. It is translated as CASSTGDEQYF.

The V gene is TRBV5-1, the J gene TRBJ2-7; 11 nucleotides line up with TRBD1. Germline trimming cut 1 base from V and 0 bases from J; bases unmatched to any gene: 6. The germline CDR1 and CDR2 sequences are SGHRS and YFSETQ. The length of the CDR3 is 17 residues. The DNA of the CDR3 is TGCGCCAGCAGCTTGCTATTCGGGACAGGGGGCTCCTACGAGCAGTACTTC. Its protein is CASSLLFGTGGSYEQYF.

The genes are TRBV6-5 and TRBJ2-6, with a possible D match to TRBD1 (6 bases). CDR1 and CDR2 (germline): MNHEY, SVGAGI. The V and J ends lost 6 bases and 2 bases respectively, with 11 bases between them. CDR3 length: 15 amino acids. The DNA for the CDR3 is TGTGCCAGCAGATTACAGGGTACTGGGGCCAACGTCCTGACTTTC. Translation gives CASRLQGTGANVLTF.

The rearrangement links TRBV5-4 to TRBJ2-5; tentatively, D is TRBD1 (5 bases). CDR3 length: 13 amino acids. Between the trimmed V and J ends, which lost 1 base and 5 bases, there was a span of 9 bases. The germline gives CDR1 SGHNT, CDR2 YYREEE (reference sequence). This chain's CDR3 is CASSLQGRETQYF. The CDR3 DNA reads TGTGCCAGCAGCTTGCAGGGTAGGGAGACCCAGTACTTC.

The chain uses TRBV2 and TRBJ1-1; a weak D match, TRBD1 (5 bases). Trimming pared 10 bases from V and 1 base from J, leaving 7 bases between. Germline V gene lookup returns CDR1 SNHLY and CDR2 FYNNEI. The CDR3 is 11 amino acids. CDR3 region: CATRANTEAFF. The CDR3 DNA reads TGTGCCACCAGGGCGAACACTGAAGCTTTCTTT.

The chain joins TRBV6-5 to TRBJ2-3, with D maybe TRBD2 (6 bases). The germline V gene encodes CDR1 MNHEY and CDR2 SVGAGI. The CDR3 is 14 residues long. Trimming cost V 0 bases and J 4 bases, with 8 bases left between them. The CDR3 region has the DNA TGTGCCAGCAGTTACTCGGCTAGCGCAGATACGCAGTATTTT. Its protein is CASSYSASADTQYF.

The genes are TRBV5-1 and TRBJ2-7; 7 bases are a match to TRBD2. J gave up 1 base and V 7 bases, and 14 bases lay outside the gene matches. Germline V gene lookup returns CDR1 SGHRS and CDR2 YFSETQ. The CDR3 contains 16 residues. The CDR3 region has the DNA TGCGCCAGCTCCCCGGACCCCCAGGGACTATCCTACGAGCAGTACTTC. Protein product: CASSPDPQGLSYEQYF.

The chain recombines TRBV19 with TRBJ1-2, with a possible D match to TRBD1 (6 bases). Per the germline V gene, CDR1 is LNHDA and CDR2 is SQIVND (reference sequence). V gave up 6 bases and J gave up 3 bases, with 23 bases separating them. This CDR3 contains 17 residues. CDR3 loop: CASSTPGGQRRDYGYTF. The CDR3 DNA reads TGTGCCAGTAGCACTCCCGGAGGACAGCGTCGTGACTATGGCTACACCTTC.

V and J are TRBV5-4 and TRBJ2-3; TRBD2 matches at 11 bases. Germline CDR1 is SGHNT and CDR2 is YYREEE (reference sequence). This CDR3 is 16 amino acids long. Trimming at V came to 4 bases and at J to 5 bases, leaving 9 bases not matched to a gene. CDR3 DNA: TGTGCCAGCAGCGCGGCTAGCGGGGGGCCGGGAGATACGCAGTATTTT. Amino acid sequence: CASSAASGGPGDTQYF.

This sequence joins TRBV5-6 and TRBJ1-4, with a possible D match to TRBD1 (5 bases). The CDR3 consists of 15 residues. Deletions cut 0 bases from V and 5 bases from J, with 11 bases between. Germline V gives CDR1 SGHDT, CDR2 YYEEEE. The CDR3 loop is CASSLDGGGNEKLFF. The DNA for the CDR3 is TGTGCCAGCAGCTTGGACGGTGGGGGGAATGAAAAACTGTTTTTT.

The chain has TRBV4-3 and TRBJ2-1; tentatively, D is TRBD2 (7 bases). The CDR3 runs 17 residues. The germline V gene encodes CDR1 LGHNA and CDR2 YSLEER. The V end was cut by 0 bases, the J end by 5 bases, with 17 bases between. Here the CDR3 DNA reads TGCGCCAGCAGCCAAGATCGGGGGGCGGGGCTAGACAATGAGCAGTTCTTC. It translates to CASSQDRGAGLDNEQFF.

The CDR3 sequence: CASSYSKGGGTSEQYF. The CDR3 region has the DNA TGTGCCAGCAGTTACTCGAAGGGCGGGGGAACCTCCGAGCAGTACTTC. V and J are TRBV6-6 and TRBJ2-7; 7 bases are a match to TRBD2. The length of the CDR3 is 16 residues. V trimming: 0 bases; J trimming: 6 bases; junction bases outside the gene matches: 11. Germline V gene data show CDR1 as MNHNY and CDR2 as SVGAGI (reference sequence).